This T cell receptor beta chain comes out of a study of vaccination effects on CD4 cells after COVID-19. On this clone itself: Its specificity is unknown.

V was trimmed by 1 base and J by 0 bases, leaving 10 bases between them. Germline CDR1 is SGHRS and CDR2 is YFSETQ. The CDR3 loop spans 16 amino acids. Profiled with immunoSEQ multiplex PCR; TCRdb holds only in-frame clones, not every one. This table holds about 45,000 clones, roughly 72% found once. Investigators separated out CD4+ T cells once 9 to 11 days of culture had passed. The source is a human donor who had a prior SARS-CoV-2 infection. This specimen consisted of CD4+ T cells from PBMCs cultured without peptide, obtained before COVID-19 vaccination. The rearrangement uses TRBV5-1 and TRBJ2-2; D is unclear. This CDR3 reads CASSLSVTTNTGELFF. CDR3 DNA: TGCGCCAGCAGCTTGTCAGTGACAACGAACACCGGGGAGCTGTTTTTT.